The T cell receptor beta chain under discussion was sequenced for a study of T cells in women clearing cervical HPV infection (dated 2018 in TCRdb). Concerning the study at large: The cases were roughly 23 women with histologically confirmed HPV16-related CIN3 or worse, and 2 of those women had invasive cancers. The controls were over 20 women whose single incident HPV16 infection cleared within 12 months with no development of precancer or cancer. Blood from cases was collected at the visit where the lesion was first found, while blood from controls was collected once the infection could no longer be detected. Among cases, blood sampling came a median of roughly 150 days after lesion detection, with an interquartile range of roughly 85 to 200 days. Since only a few of the women had HLA typing available, the possibility that HLA type was acting as a confounder could not be ruled out. The exploratory proof-of-principle case-control study was nested within the Guanacaste HPV Natural History Study in Costa Rica and compared TCR repertoires across cervical HPV16 outcomes. Cases and controls were matched on age within five years and on year of sample collection. Cases had a median age of almost 35 years compared with 38 to 40 for controls, and baseline characteristics showed no significant differences between the groups. In the parent cohort, around 9,800 women aged 18 or older were enrolled in Guanacaste, Costa Rica, during about 1993 to 1995 and then followed for approximately 7 years. As quality controls, five blinded duplicates were added to each group, bringing the total to about 60 samples made up of around 50 participants and 10 or so replicates.

TCR beta CDR3 regions were amplified by multiplex PCR from an average of roughly 1,200 ng genomic DNA per sample using the immunoSEQ assay. Primer bias was corrected in the assay by using a complete synthetic TCR repertoire to establish an amplification baseline. Amplicons were sequenced on the Illumina platform. The authors processed their data as follows. Error correction of the sequences involved clustering with frequency ratios plus a modified nearest-neighbor algorithm, after which the sequences were analyzed in the immunoSEQ Analyzer using IMGT gene definitions. At each rarefaction depth, TCR richness and evenness were averaged across 20 rarefaction repeats, and samples with fewer sequences than that depth were excluded. Relative abundances of V, D and J genes were compared between groups using Wilcoxon rank sum tests, with FDR correction applied. Blinded duplicates gave an intraclass correlation of about 96% for TCR richness and an average of roughly 76% across around 70 gene segments. TCRdb took this table from immuneACCESS and kept in-frame rearrangements with V and J called. Such tables lack part of the clones; where checked against another copy, unresolved V genes explain under half of the gap, and the rest is unexplained. The V and J calls and clone size were taken over from that table, and D and trimming were inferred from the DNA. The sample's records list 25,000 to 35,000 clones. Jointly, the top ten make up approximately 22% of the sample.

What the authors observed across the whole study: Because the number of T cells in each sample was unknown, differences in richness could reflect differing T-cell content rather than repertoire biology. By combining richness with V gene abundances, random forest classifiers separated cases from controls with an estimated AUC of 0.83. Across sequencing depths, CIN3+ cases showed significantly higher TCR repertoire richness than controls, but evenness did not differ between the groups. TRBV6-7 relative abundance was lower in cases than in controls (roughly 0.12% versus 0.17%; Bonferroni P = 0.0008). The cross-sectional design could not show whether the associations came before the infection or were a result of it, and neither effector/memory subsets nor HPV-specific T cells were isolated.

Every participant had a single incident cervical HPV16 infection, and prevalent HPV16 infections were excluded. Cervical HPV DNA was detected by MY09/MY11 PCR and genotyped by dot-blot hybridization. Roughly 14 mL of heparinized blood was centrifuged, after which the buffy coat was aliquoted, frozen at -30 degrees C, and then stored at -80 degrees C. QIAGEN kits were used to extract genomic DNA from buffy coat specimens. Germline trimming: 4 bases from V, 6 bases from J; junction bases outside gene matches: 11. The germline V gene (reference sequence) yields GTSNPN for CDR1 and SVGIG for CDR2. Its CDR3 holds 17 amino acids, cysteine through phenylalanine. Sequencing covers 42 bases of the CDR3, shown here with the frame starting at base 1. Concerning this clone itself: This clone's antigen is unknown. The read ends 3 residues shy of where the CDR3 ends; the end is completed using the germline J gene.

Sequenced material: blood buffy coat. The V and J genes are TRBV30 and TRBJ2-3; 15 middle bases align to TRBD2. The clonotype was recovered from a woman between 18 and 70 years old with a cervical HPV16 infection that either progressed to CIN3+ or cleared (not recorded which). The CDR3 DNA, read in part, is TGTGCCTGGATTTCCGACGGACTAGCGGGAGGGGTGGATACG. Its protein is CAWISDGLAGGVDT. The whole CDR3 is CAWISDGLAGGVDTQYF.